The 14 T cell receptor beta chains given below trace back to one sample, sequenced in a study of T cells after yellow fever vaccination (dated by TCRdb to between 2018 and 2021). The library came from 5' RACE. The listed sequencing device is Illumina NovaSeq 6000. TCRdb reran the public reads through fastp at Q25 and MiXCR, keeping productive beta chains. Merged by CDR3 protein, the rows form single entries marked with the most common genes and DNA. The sample records about 99,000 distinct CDR3 sequences, roughly 5.8% of which are singletons. The ten largest make up more than 40% of the sample. The sample's treatment or condition label, in plain terms: live attenuated yellow fever vaccine strain. The sample consisted of CD8+ T cells sorted from PBMCs, taken 10 days after the yellow fever booster vaccination. These receptor sequences come from a man in his late teens or twenties who received the YFV17D yellow fever vaccine.

This clonotype was picked up a small number of times. The chain combines TRBV5-1 with TRBJ2-7; D may be TRBD1 or TRBD2 (5 bases each). The V gene's germline CDR1 is SGHRS and CDR2 YFSETQ. Trimming removed 5 bases at V and 5 bases at J, with 14 bases between. This CDR3 is 13 amino acids long. In DNA, the CDR3 is TGCGCCAGCAGTTCGGGACCAACGGACGAGCAGTACTTC. It translates to CASSSGPTDEQYF. The whole variable domain, remainder taken from reference TRBV5-1 and TRBJ2-7, is KAGVTQTPRYLIKTRGQQVTLSCSPISGHRSVSWYQQTPGQGLQFLFEYFSETQRNKGNFPGRFSGRQFSNSRSEMNVSTLELGDSALYLCASSSGPTDEQYFGPGTRLTVT.

There are a few counts of this clonotype. The CDR3 loop reads CSASPYRENQPQHF. The CDR3 DNA sequence: TGCAGTGCTAGTCCTTACAGGGAGAATCAGCCCCAGCATTTT. The rearrangement joins TRBV20-1 to TRBJ1-5; a weak D match, TRBD1 (6 bases). The V gene lost 3 bases and the J gene lost 4 bases, with 13 bases spanning the gap. Germline CDR1 DFQATT, CDR2 SNEGSKA (reference sequence). The CDR3 contains 14 residues.

This clonotype was detected a few times. V is TRBV29-1 and J is TRBJ2-2; TRBD1 might be the D (6 bases). Trimming took off 3 bases at V and 4 bases at J, with 9 bases between the two ends. The CDR3 sequence is 13 residues long. CDR1 is SQVTM, CDR2 ANQGSEA, per germline. DNA for the CDR3: TGCAGCGTTGATACAGGGCTCACCGGGGAGCTGTTTTTT. Translation: CSVDTGLTGELFF.

This clonotype was detected only a few times. CDR3 loop: CASSPFLRANTGELFF. The DNA of the CDR3 is TGCGCCAGCAGCCCATTCTTGCGTGCGAACACCGGGGAGCTGTTTTTT. The genes are TRBV4-1 and TRBJ2-2; D remains unclear. The CDR3 is 16 amino acids. Germline assignment: CDR1 MGHRA and CDR2 YSYEKL. Trimming cost V 4 bases and J 0 bases, with 12 bases left between them.

There are a few counts of this clonotype. This chain uses TRBV20-1 with TRBJ2-3; the match to TRBD2 covers 7 bases. Losses at the gene ends were 0 bases for V and 1 base for J; bases not matched to a gene: 4. The CDR3 consists of 15 residues. Germline-derived CDR1 and CDR2 are DFQATT and SNEGSKA (reference sequence). CDR3 sequence reads: CSARDGAGRTDTQYF. Written as DNA, the CDR3 is TGCAGTGCTAGAGACGGAGCGGGGCGCACAGATACGCAGTATTTT.

This clonotype turned up a few times. The chain has TRBV24-1 and TRBJ2-3; D is perhaps TRBD2 (6 bases). CDR3 length equals 14 residues. CDR1 KGHDR and CDR2 SFDVKD come from the germline V gene. Trimming removed 7 bases at V and 0 bases at J, with 10 bases between. CDR3 coding DNA: TGTGCCACCAGCTTAGCGGCTAGCACAGATACGCAGTATTTT. Translation: CATSLAASTDTQYF.

This clonotype was recorded a few times. The V call is TRBV24-1, the J call TRBJ2-1; the match to TRBD1 covers 7 bases. CDR1 and CDR2 from the germline V gene are KGHDR and SFDVKD. V lost 0 bases, J lost 9 bases, and 4 bases stayed unmatched. CDR3 length: 14 residues. CDR3 region: CATSDLQGVGEQFF. DNA for the CDR3: TGTGCCACCAGTGATTTGCAGGGGGTAGGTGAGCAGTTCTTC.

This chain uses TRBV13 with TRBJ1-4, with 11 nucleotides matching TRBD1. The CDR3 is 15 amino acids. Germline CDR1 reads PRHDT; CDR2 reads FYEKMQ (reference sequence). V gave up 5 bases and J gave up 10 bases; unmatched junction bases: 9. CDR3 nucleotides: TGTGCCAGCAGCGCCAGCCGGGACAGGGGGGCAAAACTGTTTTTT. It translates to CASSASRDRGAKLFF. Based on the CDR3 plus reference TRBV13 and TRBJ1-4, the full variable domain is AAGVIQSPRHLIKEKRETATLKCYPIPRHDTVYWYQQGPGQDPQFLISFYEKMQSDKGSIPDRFSAQQFSDYHSELNMSSLELGDSALYFCASSASRDRGAKLFFGSGTQLSVL.

This clonotype was found a few times. The rearrangement joins TRBV27 to TRBJ2-7, with 9 bases matching TRBD1. The germline gives CDR1 MNHEY, CDR2 SMNVEV (reference sequence). Unmatched junction bases numbered 3, after V lost 3 bases and J lost 6 bases. The CDR3 has 13 amino acids. CDR3 region: CASSLGQGAEQYF. The CDR3, as DNA: TGTGCCAGCAGTTTGGGACAGGGTGCCGAGCAGTACTTC.

This sequence joins TRBV7-8 and TRBJ2-1; TRBD2 agrees at 12 bases. Trimming at V came to 4 bases and at J to 3 bases, leaving 10 bases not matched to a gene. From germline, CDR1 is SGHVS and CDR2 FQNEAQ. The CDR3 covers 18 residues. The CDR3 region is CASSSSASGGVFYNEQFF. DNA for the CDR3: TGTGCCAGCAGCTCCTCCGCTAGCGGGGGGGTTTTCTACAATGAGCAGTTCTTC.

This clonotype has a count of ten or more. The chain carries TRBV12-3 or TRBV12-4 and TRBJ2-3; 10 bases are a match to TRBD1. V gave up 7 bases and J gave up 4 bases; unmatched junction bases: 5. CDR3 length: 14 amino acids. CDR3 residues: CASKDRGEADTQYF. The CDR3 coding sequence is TGTGCCAGCAAGGACAGGGGGGAGGCAGATACGCAGTATTTT.

J is TRBJ1-4 and V is TRBV6-6; the D gene is possibly TRBD1 (5 bases). The V gene lost 4 bases and the J gene lost 7 bases, with 28 bases spanning the gap. The CDR3 loop spans 19 amino acids. CDR1 MNHNY and CDR2 SVGAGI come from the germline V gene (reference sequence). CDR3 protein: CASSSPQILTGADREKLFF. The CDR3 region has the DNA TGTGCCAGCAGTTCCCCGCAAATACTCACCGGGGCCGATCGTGAAAAACTGTTTTTT.

This clonotype was picked up many times. This rearrangement joins TRBV20-1 to TRBJ1-2; D remains unclear. Germline V gives CDR1 DFQATT, CDR2 SNEGSKA (reference sequence). V was pared by 6 bases and J by 5 bases, with 19 bases between. The CDR3 consists of 14 residues. CDR3 sequence (DNA): TGCAGTGCCTTTCGGATCCGGACTGAGTATGGCTACACCTTC. This sequence encodes CSAFRIRTEYGYTF.

This clonotype has a count of ten or more. The chain employs TRBV5-1 and TRBJ2-1; D possibly uses TRBD1 or TRBD2 (6 bases each). The germline V gene encodes CDR1 SGHRS and CDR2 YFSETQ. V lost 5 bases to trimming and J lost 5 bases, with 14 bases between them. The CDR3 length is 14 residues. Here the CDR3 DNA reads TGCGCCAGCAGAGGAGGGGGGATTCACAATGAGCAGTTCTTC. The encoded protein is CASRGGGIHNEQFF.